This T cell receptor beta chain was profiled in a study of cytomegalovirus exposure and HLA in healthy donors. Study-wide points: Analyzed later, association rates of TCRs varied across HLA loci, with DRB1 most and HLA-C fewest. In a later analysis, compared with equally common non-associated chains, HLA-associated beta chains were more expanded.

Per the germline V gene, CDR1 is MNHNS and CDR2 is SASEGT. This CDR3 is 15 amino acids long. V dropped 5 bases and J dropped 0 bases, with 14 bases sitting between them. In its sample, this clone was seen a few times. Its target is not known. The PCR was carried out with 60 Vbeta primers and 13 Jbeta primers. The method was immunoSEQ multiplex PCR; TCRdb's version includes in-frame clones alone and lacks a portion of them. In the table there are over 130,000 clones, more than 65% of which are singletons. Material: PBMCs. The sequence came from a woman in her twenties or thirties in good health and CMV-seronegative. V and J are TRBV6-1 and TRBJ2-7, with D unclear. CDR3 nucleotides: TGTGCCAGCAGTTTCCAACTCGTCGGCTCCTACGAGCAGTACTTC. Translated: CASSFQLVGSYEQYF.